A single sample is the source of the 19 T cell receptor beta chains below, sequenced in a study of beta chain features in type 1 diabetes. The entirety of the isolated RNA underwent reverse transcription, so expressed TCRB transcripts were sequenced. Profiling relied on immunoSEQ multiplex PCR, and the TCRdb table lists in-frame clones only, not all of them. The data show 850,000 to 900,000 clones, under 20% seen once. The sequenced sample consisted of naive CD4+ T cells from blood. Receptor source: a young woman in good health.

The V call is TRBV4-3, the J call TRBJ2-7; perhaps TRBD1 as D (6 bases). The CDR3 is 17 amino acids. In germline, CDR1 is LGHNA, CDR2 YSLEER. Trimming pared 1 base from V and 2 bases from J, leaving 18 bases between. The CDR3 is CASSQGGQAGIPYEQYF. CDR3 DNA: TGCGCCAGCAGCCAAGGGGGGCAGGCAGGGATCCCCTACGAGCAGTACTTC.

A few counts support this clone. CDR3 nucleotides: TGTGCCAGCAGTGTAGCGGGAGTGGTCGAGCAGTACTTC. This encodes CASSVAGVVEQYF. This chain joins TRBV25-1 and TRBJ2-7, with 9 bases fitting TRBD2. The CDR3 is made up of 13 amino acids. Per the germline V gene, CDR1 is MGHDK and CDR2 is SYGVNS. Losses at the gene ends were 4 bases for V and 6 bases for J; bases not matched to a gene: 4.

This rearrangement joins TRBV6-6 to TRBJ2-7; TRBD2 might be the D (6 bases). Germline CDR1 and CDR2: MNHNY and SVGAGI (reference sequence). V was pared by 5 bases and J by 3 bases, with 11 bases between. The CDR3 totals 13 residues. In DNA form, the CDR3 reads TGTGCCAGCAGTCGGGACTCAAACTACGAGCAGTACTTC. Amino acid sequence: CASSRDSNYEQYF.

This clone was seen a few times. V is TRBV4-2 and J is TRBJ2-3, with 9 bases lining up with TRBD2. The CDR3 contains 14 residues. Germline V gene lookup returns CDR1 LGHNA and CDR2 YNFKEQ. The J segment lost 4 bases and the V segment lost 7 bases, leaving 6 bases of the junction unmatched. This CDR3 reads CASKGGRESDTQYF. Here the CDR3 DNA reads TGTGCCAGCAAGGGCGGGAGGGAGTCAGATACGCAGTATTTT.

This clone was recorded a few times. The DNA of the CDR3 is TGCGCCAGCAGCTTGGCTGCTAGCGGGAGGCCCGGGGAGACCCAGTACTTC. Translating it yields CASSLAASGRPGETQYF. This chain joins TRBV5-1 and TRBJ2-5, with TRBD2 matching 11 bases. Trimming took 0 bases from V and 5 from J; bases not matched to a gene: 9. Germline V gene sequence: CDR1 SGHRS, CDR2 YFSETQ. The CDR3 length is 17 residues. Drawing the rest from reference TRBV5-1 and TRBJ2-5, the complete variable domain is KAGVTQTPRYLIKTRGQQVTLSCSPISGHRSVSWYQQTPGQGLQFLFEYFSETQRNKGNFPGRFSGRQFSNSRSEMNVSTLELGDSALYLCASSLAASGRPGETQYFGPGTRLLVL.

V is TRBV4-1 and J is TRBJ1-5, with D uncertain. The CDR3 is 15 amino acids. V shed 1 base and J shed 5 bases, with 12 bases lying between them. Germline V gene sequence: CDR1 MGHRA, CDR2 YSYEKL. The CDR3 DNA follows: TGCGCCAGCAGCCAAGGGTCACAAGGATATCAGCCCCAGCATTTT. It specifies CASSQGSQGYQPQHF.

This sequence joins TRBV4-1 and TRBJ2-4; D gene ambiguous. V was clipped by 4 bases and J by 0 bases, with 13 bases between them. The germline gives CDR1 MGHRA, CDR2 YSYEKL. The CDR3 totals 16 residues. In DNA form, the CDR3 reads TGCGCCAGCAGCCGCCAAGGACCACTAGCCAAAAACATTCAGTACTTC. It encodes CASSRQGPLAKNIQYF.

This chain uses TRBV7-3 with TRBJ2-1; D possibly uses TRBD1 or TRBD2 (5 bases each). V was shortened by 5 bases and J by 10 bases, with 15 bases between the two germline ends. The CDR3 has 13 amino acids. CDR1 and CDR2 from the germline V gene are SGHTA and FQGTGA. CDR3 protein: CASSPGRGGEQFF. CDR3 nucleotides: TGTGCCAGCAGCCCCGGTCGGGGCGGAGAGCAGTTCTTC.

V gene TRBV4-1 combines with J gene TRBJ2-7, with 16 bases matching TRBD2. V gave up 4 bases and J gave up 3 bases; unmatched junction bases: 6. Germline-derived CDR1 and CDR2 are MGHRA and YSYEKL. The CDR3 runs 17 residues. The CDR3 region is CASSLGTSGRGCYEQYF. CDR3 sequence (DNA): TGCGCCAGCAGCCTCGGGACTAGCGGGAGGGGATGCTACGAGCAGTACTTC.

This clone was recorded a few times. This sequence joins TRBV9 and TRBJ2-3, with TRBD2 matching over 9 bases. Germline V gene sequence: CDR1 SGDLS, CDR2 YYNGEE. V lost 0 bases and J lost 1; bases outside the gene matches: 3. The CDR3 extends over 16 amino acids. CDR3 bases: TGTGCCAGCAGCGTAGCAATAGCGGGAGGCACAGATACGCAGTATTTT. Amino acids: CASSVAIAGGTDTQYF.

J is TRBJ2-1 and V is TRBV10-3; 10 positions agree with TRBD2. V trimming: 9 bases; J trimming: 6 bases; junction bases outside the gene matches: 8. The CDR3 loop spans 14 amino acids. CDR1 and CDR2 from the germline V gene are ENHRY and SYGVKD. DNA of the CDR3: TGTGCCATGAAGCGGGAGGGCAGTCTCAATGAGCAGTTCTTC. As protein: CAMKREGSLNEQFF.

This clone was observed a handful of times. The chain combines TRBV15 with TRBJ1-2; D unresolved. Germline lookup yields CDR1 LNHNV and CDR2 YYDKDF (reference sequence). V was clipped by 1 base and J by 8 bases, with 14 bases between them. The length of the CDR3 is 14 residues. The CDR3 here is CATSRVERHDGYTF. The CDR3 coding sequence is TGTGCCACCAGCAGAGTCGAAAGGCACGACGGCTACACCTTC.

The chain links TRBV9 to TRBJ1-5; D is possibly TRBD1 (5 bases). The germline gives CDR1 SGDLS, CDR2 YYNGEE. There are 16 residues in the CDR3. V was shortened by 0 bases and J by 0 bases, with 10 bases between the two germline ends. CDR3 DNA: TGTGCCAGCAGCGTAGATGGGGGGGATAGCAATCAGCCCCAGCATTTT. Encoded protein: CASSVDGGDSNQPQHF.

This clone was detected a few times. The rearrangement uses TRBV7-2 and TRBJ2-3; TRBD1 matches at 7 bases. The length of the CDR3 is 16 residues. Per the germline V gene, CDR1 is SGHTA and CDR2 is FQGNSA. Unmatched junction bases numbered 10, after V lost 2 bases and J lost 5 bases. The CDR3 protein is CASSLTGERGIDTQYF. CDR3 coding DNA: TGTGCCAGCAGCTTAACAGGGGAAAGGGGGATAGATACGCAGTATTTT.

CDR3 nucleotides: TGTGCCAGTGTTTCGGGGGGCTCTGGGGCCAACGTCCTGACTTTC. Residues: CASVSGGSGANVLTF. The J gene is TRBJ2-6, the V gene TRBV19; 7 bases fit TRBD2. This CDR3 is 15 amino acids long. With 8 bases clipped from V and 0 bases from J, the junction kept 4 bases outside the gene matches. Germline lookup yields CDR1 LNHDA and CDR2 SQIVND (reference sequence).

This clone was detected only a few times. The chain joins TRBV9 to TRBJ2-3; TRBD2 aligns across 7 bases. Germline values: CDR1 SGDLS, CDR2 YYNGEE. The CDR3 totals 15 residues. The V gene end was trimmed by 5 bases and the J gene end by 2 bases; junction bases not matched to a gene: 8. CDR3 DNA: TGTGCCAGCAGTCCACGGGACTACCACACAGATACGCAGTATTTT. Amino acid sequence: CASSPRDYHTDTQYF.

This chain uses TRBV5-1 with TRBJ2-1; unclear D gene. Germline lookup yields CDR1 SGHRS and CDR2 YFSETQ. The CDR3 covers 13 residues. Trimming shortened V by 0 bases and J by 9 bases, and 10 bases separated the two germline ends. As DNA, the CDR3 is TGCGCCAGCAGCTTGGCCCTTGGGATTGAGCAGTTCTTC. It specifies CASSLALGIEQFF.

The chain couples TRBV6-5 to TRBJ2-3; unclear D gene. Deletions cut 2 bases from V and 6 bases from J, with 9 bases between. Germline V gene data show CDR1 as MNHEY and CDR2 as SVGAGI. The CDR3 is 13 residues long. CDR3 nucleotides: TGTGCCAGCAGTTACGTTCGCCGGGATACGCAGTATTTT. This encodes CASSYVRRDTQYF.

This clone has a handful of counts. V is TRBV7-8 and J is TRBJ2-1; 16 nucleotides line up with TRBD2. The length of the CDR3 is 21 residues. The V segment lost 1 base and the J segment 11 bases; nucleotides outside the gene matches: 20. Germline CDR1 SGHVS, CDR2 FQNEAQ. CDR3: CASSLEKGTSGREPVARQQFF. The CDR3 nucleotides are TGTGCCAGCAGCTTAGAGAAAGGGACTAGCGGGAGGGAACCCGTCGCGAGGCAGCAGTTCTTC. Combining the CDR3 with reference TRBV7-8 and TRBJ2-1 gives the whole variable domain GAGVSQSPRYKVAKRGQDVALRCDPISGHVSLFWYQQALGQGPEFLTYFQNEAQLDKSGLPSDRFFAERPEGSVSTLKIQRTQQEDSAVYLCASSLEKGTSGREPVARQQFFGPGTRLTVL.